This TCR beta chain was sequenced in a study of early T cells in non-severe SARS-CoV-2 infection. The overall study: Chains from this unsorted whole-blood bulk RNA could not be paired.

Study-level findings and limits: VDJdb-based annotation leaned toward anti-spike CD8 responses and missed private and CD4 specificities.

As regards this clonotype: Its target is not known.

There are 14 residues in the CDR3. V was pared by 4 bases and J by 1 base, with 8 bases between. Per the germline V gene, CDR1 is SGDLS and CDR2 is YYNGEE. Individual cDNA molecules were tagged with unique molecular identifiers. Each CDR3 protein is one row after TCRdb ran MiXCR on the 5' RACE reads. The table lists 45,000 to 75,000 distinct CDR3 sequences, around an eighth of them singletons, with 4.8% in the top ten. The V and J genes are TRBV9 and TRBJ2-2; no definite D call. The sequencing input was whole blood. This sequence originates from an adult who was a healthcare worker with PCR-confirmed SARS-CoV-2 infection or an uninfected control (not recorded which). Here the CDR3 reads CASSPRLNTGELFF. CDR3 DNA sequence: TGTGCCAGCAGCCCGCGATTGAACACCGGGGAGCTGTTTTTT.